This entry is about one T cell receptor (beta chain). Its specificity is not known. The sample belongs to a study of tumor-infiltrating lymphocytes in localized non-small cell lung cancer. Background on the study: Patients included smokers and never-smokers with various histologies, some sampled after neoadjuvant chemotherapy.

Broader study findings: IM1 and IM2 tumors showed no difference in T-cell fraction.

Profiling relied on immunoSEQ multiplex PCR, and the TCRdb table lists in-frame clones only, not all of them. The top ten clones hold under 20% of a sample with roughly 9,000 clones, about 78% of them seen once. The sequence was collected from a human donor with non-small cell lung cancer. The sequencing input was uninvolved lung tissue not adjacent to the tumor.

CDR3: CASRSSRVTEAFF. CDR3 nucleotides: TGTGCCAGCAGATCAAGTCGGGTCACTGAAGCTTTCTTT. The J gene is TRBJ1-1, the V gene TRBV11-2; D not resolved. V was cut by 6 bases and J by 4 bases, with 12 bases left in between. CDR3 length equals 13 residues. Germline V gene data show CDR1 as SGHAT and CDR2 as FQNNGV.